The 2 T cell receptor beta chains below all came from one sample that was sequenced in a study of neurological immune-mediated disorders. TCRdb reprocessed the 5' RACE reads via MiXCR and lists one record per CDR3 protein. The top ten hold roughly a tenth of the sample, which has under 90,000 distinct CDR3 sequences, 10% to 13% seen once. Stated time point: longitudinal time-point 1 (baseline). The source material was PBMCs. These receptors were taken from a man aged 25-45 years in good health.

The rearrangement links TRBV11-2 to TRBJ2-6; tentative D call: TRBD1 (5 bases). The germline V gene encodes CDR1 SGHAT and CDR2 FQNNGV. Trimming pared 2 bases from V and 0 bases from J, leaving 8 bases between. CDR3 length: 16 amino acids. CDR3 sequence reads: CASSLTGTSGANVLTF. DNA for the CDR3: TGTGCCAGCAGCTTAACAGGAACCTCTGGGGCCAACGTCCTGACTTTC.

This clonotype was detected many times. CDR3 coding DNA: TGTGCCAGCAGCCAAGCTAGCGGACTAGCGGGGTGGTCCCATGAGCAGTTCTTC. Encoded protein: CASSQASGLAGWSHEQFF. This rearrangement joins TRBV3-1 to TRBJ2-1, with 12 nucleotides matching TRBD2. Unmatched junction bases numbered 12, after V lost 1 base and J lost 8 bases. CDR3 length: 18 residues. Looked up from germline, CDR1 is LGHDT and CDR2 is YNNKEL (reference sequence).